This T cell receptor (beta chain) was obtained from a study of T cell responses to AZD1222 COVID-19 vaccine (dated by TCRdb to 2020 to 2022). Turning to the overall study: AZD1222 recipients given second doses at about 4 weeks or at about 12 weeks were pooled, since spike-specific TCR depth and breadth were not found to differ between the two schedules. Enrollment into the trials was organized by age into subgroups of 18-55, 56-69 and 70-plus years, and those subgroups contained roughly 150, 30 and 60 TCR-sequenced participants, respectively. TCR sequencing was performed for over 230 trial participants, of whom about 200 were given two doses of AZD1222 and some 26 were given two doses of MenACWY control vaccine. Study-wide conclusions, independent of this receptor: CD4 TCRs associated with the vaccine covered the entire spike protein, and the dominant responses were in regions 160-218 and 743-854. In the small 56-69-year group, the increase in depth fell short of significance, most likely because of low power. Reportedly, almost half of the unique spike-specific TCRs recognized epitopes lying outside the regions that are mutated in the B.1.351 and B.1.1.7 variants. Only a handful of AZD1222 recipients were SARS-CoV-2 seropositive at baseline, limiting conclusions about previously exposed vaccinees. Participants were mostly white British and included more females than males, and it was suggested by the authors that clonal diversity may have been underestimated. After two AZD1222 doses, both the breadth and the depth of spike-specific TCRs were significantly higher than at day 0 and than in MenACWY recipients. Because no day 14 peak-response samples were available, repertoires were characterized only after the peak T cell response.

The CDR3 contains 13 residues, cysteine and phenylalanine counted. Only the CDR3 part of the read is kept: 39 bases, read in frame from the first base. V gives up 1 base and J gives up 2 bases, and the segment between their germline ends measures 3 bases. The germline V gene encodes CDR1 LGHDT and CDR2 YNNKEL (reference sequence). The CDR3 regions of human TCRbeta chains were analyzed by immunosequencing. Per the original workflow: TCRs in the repertoires were compared against a reference library of SARS-CoV-2-specific TCRs that had been generated with the MIRA antigen-specificity platform. Breadth meant the fraction of unique TCRs that were SARS-CoV-2-associated, whereas depth meant the fraction of total T cells that were SARS-CoV-2-associated. Each spike-specific TCR was assigned to its reactive spike region and to a CD4 or CD8 class using the MIRA data. Log10-transformed breadth and depth values were compared by one-way ANOVA with Sidak's multiple comparisons tests. Here the immuneACCESS table is served through TCRdb, limited to in-frame sequences with V and J called. Missing clones are a known gap in these copies; in checked studies unresolved V genes cover under half, and the rest lacks a known reason. The V and J calls and clone size were taken over from that table, and D and trimming were inferred from the DNA. The table for this sample lists about 140,000 clones; just over 85% of them were counted only once. The ten largest clones take up around 3% of the sample.

As for this clone: Its antigen has not been determined. There are no base qualities to consult, and no much larger clone falls within one base.

Per the publication, the time point label means: baseline before first vaccination. Samples from vaccinated people were obtained from the UK trials COV001 and COV002, which included a single-blind randomized controlled phase 2/3 trial of AZD1222 (ChAdOx1 nCoV-19) in healthy adults. For TCRbeta chain sequencing, PBMC samples were collected from trial participants at day 0 and at day 28 after the second dose. Source: peripheral blood, taken on day 0 of AZD1222 vaccination. The V and J genes are TRBV3-1 (or the pseudogene TRBV3-2) and TRBJ1-5; confidence is insufficient to name the D gene. This sequence originates from an adult in good health. The nucleotides are TGTGCCAGCAGCCAAGGGGGCAATCAGCCCCAGCATTTT. This codes for CASSQGGNQPQHF.